This passage covers 19 T cell receptor beta chains from one sample sequenced in a study of cytomegalovirus exposure and HLA in healthy donors. This PCR relied on a set of 60 Vbeta primers and 13 Jbeta primers. Clones were sequenced by immunoSEQ multiplex PCR, and TCRdb holds only the in-frame ones, with some missing. The sample holds around 90,000 clones, over 60% seen once. Material: PBMCs. These receptors were collected from a woman aged 45-65 years in good health and CMV-seropositive.

CDR3: CASSISTGRGTEAFF. The DNA of the CDR3 is TGTGCCAGCAGTATAAGCACAGGGAGGGGCACTGAAGCTTTCTTT. The chain employs TRBV2 and TRBJ1-1; TRBD1 is a possible D gene (6 bases). V dropped 5 bases and J dropped 4 bases, with 17 bases sitting between them. Germline V gives CDR1 SNHLY, CDR2 FYNNEI. There are 15 residues in the CDR3.

The rearrangement joins TRBV4-1 to TRBJ1-1; D gene ambiguous. The ends were cut back, 0 bases at V and 10 bases at J, with 12 bases in the middle. CDR1 is MGHRA, CDR2 YSYEKL, per germline. This CDR3 region has 13 residues. The CDR3 region is CASSQDAWRGAFF. The CDR3 DNA follows: TGCGCCAGCAGCCAAGATGCCTGGCGGGGAGCTTTCTTT.

This clone has more than one count but fewer than ten. The genes are TRBV6-5 and TRBJ2-7, with 11 bases matching TRBD1. V gave up 7 bases and J gave up 4 bases; unmatched junction bases: 6. The length of the CDR3 is 14 residues. CDR1 and CDR2 (germline): MNHEY, SVGAGI. The CDR3 bases are TGTGCCAGCAATCGGGACAGGGGGAGGTACGAGCAGTACTTC. This encodes CASNRDRGRYEQYF.

This clone was seen a single time. The V gene is TRBV7-6, the J gene TRBJ2-1, with TRBD1 matching over 7 bases. Germline CDR1 is SGHVS and CDR2 is FNYEAQ. CDR3 length: 16 amino acids. J was trimmed by 2 bases and V by 1 base; bases with no gene match: 5. The CDR3 DNA follows: TGTGCCAGCAGCTTAGAGGCCGGGACAGCCTACAATGAGCAGTTCTTC. Encoded protein: CASSLEAGTAYNEQFF. Complete variable domain (other parts from reference TRBV7-6 and TRBJ2-1): GAGVSQSPRYKVTKRGQDVALRCDPISGHVSLYWYRQALGQGPEFLTYFNYEAQQDKSGLPNDRFSAERPEGSISTLTIQRTEQRDSAMYRCASSLEAGTAYNEQFFGPGTRLTVL.

V gene TRBV6-5 combines with J gene TRBJ1-5; 9 bases agree with TRBD1. Unmatched junction bases numbered 3, after V lost 4 bases and J lost 2 bases. Germline-derived CDR1 and CDR2 are MNHEY and SVGAGI. The CDR3 has 15 amino acids. In DNA, the CDR3 is TGTGCCAGCAGTTTGACAGGGGGTGGCAATCAGCCCCAGCATTTT. Translating gives CASSLTGGGNQPQHF.

The rearrangement links TRBV10-2 to TRBJ1-3; the match to TRBD1 covers 10 bases. Germline assignment: CDR1 WSHSY and CDR2 SAAADI. The ends lost 7 bases at V and 4 bases at J; junction bases unmatched: 10. This CDR3 has 16 residues. This CDR3 reads CASKSGTGVLGNTIYF. The CDR3 coding sequence is TGCGCCAGCAAGAGCGGGACAGGGGTTTTGGGAAACACCATATATTTT.

The chain recombines TRBV30 with TRBJ2-7, with 8 nucleotides matching TRBD1. J lost 1 base, V lost 5 bases, and 7 bases had no gene match. The CDR3 has 14 residues. CDR1 GTSNPN and CDR2 SVGIG come from the germline V gene (reference sequence). This CDR3 reads CAWALRGLSYEQYF. The CDR3 DNA is TGTGCCTGGGCCCTCAGGGGGCTTTCCTACGAGCAGTACTTC.

This chain uses TRBV5-1 with TRBJ1-1; no reliable D call. V was clipped by 0 bases and J by 2 bases, with 14 bases between them. This CDR3 region has 16 residues. Germline assignment: CDR1 SGHRS and CDR2 YFSETQ. The CDR3 DNA reads TGCGCCAGCAGCTTGGGTCTCGGAGGGTTTAACACTGAAGCTTTCTTT. It is translated as CASSLGLGGFNTEAFF.

The chain's CDR3 is CATTKRGVSTGELFF. DNA for the CDR3: TGTGCCACCACTAAACGCGGGGTTAGCACCGGGGAGCTGTTTTTT. V usage is TRBV6-1 and J usage is TRBJ2-2, with a tentative D call TRBD2 (6 bases). CDR1 is MNHNS and CDR2 is SASEGT in the germline V gene. CDR3 length equals 15 residues. Trimming cost V 10 bases and J 4 bases, with 19 bases left between them.

This clone was detected only a few times. The V and J genes are TRBV9 and TRBJ2-1, with D hard to call. Per the germline V gene, CDR1 is SGDLS and CDR2 is YYNGEE. V was trimmed by 0 bases and J by 6 bases, leaving 10 bases between them. CDR3 length: 14 amino acids. Here the CDR3 DNA reads TGTGCCAGCAGCGTAGCTACTACGGGCAATGAGCAGTTCTTC. Its translation is CASSVATTGNEQFF.

V usage is TRBV7-9 and J usage is TRBJ2-2, with TRBD1 as a possible D gene (5 bases). The CDR3 totals 16 residues. The germline V gene has CDR1 SEHNR and CDR2 FQNEAQ (reference sequence). The V and J ends lost 5 bases and 0 bases respectively, with 13 bases between them. The CDR3 DNA reads as TGTGCCAGCAGCCTTATCGGACATACGAACACCGGGGAGCTGTTTTTT. This encodes CASSLIGHTNTGELFF. Drawing the rest from reference TRBV7-9 and TRBJ2-2, the complete variable domain is DTGVSQNPRHKITKRGQNVTFRCDPISEHNRLYWYRQTLGQGPEFLTYFQNEAQLEKSRLLSDRFSAERPKGSFSTLEIQRTEQGDSAMYLCASSLIGHTNTGELFFGEGSRLTVL.

This clone came up a few times. V and J are TRBV6-6 and TRBJ2-2; 10 bases line up with TRBD1. This CDR3 contains 16 residues. CDR1 and CDR2 from the germline V gene are MNHNY and SVGAGI (reference sequence). The V segment lost 2 bases and the J segment 6 bases; nucleotides outside the gene matches: 6. The CDR3 DNA sequence: TGTGCCAGCAGTTACACCCGGGACAGGGGATCCGGGGAGCTGTTTTTT. It is translated as CASSYTRDRGSGELFF.

V is TRBV30 and J is TRBJ1-1; D call uncertain. The germline V gene encodes CDR1 GTSNPN and CDR2 SVGIG (reference sequence). V dropped 0 bases and J dropped 0 bases, with 11 bases sitting between them. The CDR3 sequence is 15 residues long. CDR3 sequence: CAWSVRGRLNTEAFF. In nucleotides, the CDR3 is TGTGCCTGGAGTGTACGGGGTCGACTGAACACTGAAGCTTTCTTT.

The J gene is TRBJ1-1, the V gene TRBV27, with a possible D match to TRBD1 (6 bases). V lost 6 bases and J lost 8, with 10 bases in between. The CDR3 is 11 amino acids. Germline V gene sequence: CDR1 MNHEY, CDR2 SMNVEV (reference sequence). The CDR3 protein is CASRTQGEAFF. As DNA, the CDR3 is TGTGCCAGCAGGACCCAGGGGGAAGCTTTCTTT.

The chain links TRBV2 to TRBJ2-1; D call uncertain. Germline assignment: CDR1 SNHLY and CDR2 FYNNEI. The CDR3 totals 10 residues. The V gene lost 4 bases and the J gene lost 9 bases, with 4 bases spanning the gap. The CDR3 region is CASSVREQFF. The CDR3 DNA reads TGTGCCAGCAGTGTTCGTGAGCAGTTCTTC. Drawing the rest from reference TRBV2 and TRBJ2-1, the complete variable domain is EPEVTQTPSHQVTQMGQEVILRCVPISNHLYFYWYRQILGQKVEFLVSFYNNEISEKSEIFDDQFSVERPDGSNFTLKIRSTKLEDSAMYFCASSVREQFFGPGTRLTVL.

The chain employs TRBV9 and TRBJ2-5; TRBD2 might be the D (6 bases). CDR3 length: 15 residues. The V and J ends lost 1 base and 5 bases respectively, with 15 bases between them. CDR1 and CDR2 from the germline V gene are SGDLS and YYNGEE. The CDR3 region is CASSVLGSGRETQYF. CDR3 sequence (DNA): TGTGCCAGCAGCGTACTCGGTTCAGGGAGGGAGACCCAGTACTTC.

This sequence joins TRBV20-1 and TRBJ2-1; 10 nucleotides agree with TRBD2. The trim removed 3 bases at V and 14 bases at J, leaving 4 bases unmatched. Germline V gene sequence: CDR1 DFQATT, CDR2 SNEGSKA (reference sequence). This CDR3 comprises 11 residues. Written as DNA, the CDR3 is TGCAGTGCTAGGAACAGCGGGGGGGAGTTCTTC. This translates into CSARNSGGEFF.

The chain employs TRBV5-1 and TRBJ2-1; 10 positions agree with TRBD2. CDR1 is SGHRS and CDR2 is YFSETQ in the germline V gene. The CDR3 length is 15 residues. V trimming: 1 base; J trimming: 7 bases; junction bases outside the gene matches: 5. The CDR3 DNA reads as TGCGCCAGCAGCTTGTCGGCTAGCGGGGGAAATGAGCAGTTCTTC. It yields the protein CASSLSASGGNEQFF.

A single count supports this clone. The chain recombines TRBV7-9 with TRBJ2-5; the D gene is possibly TRBD2 (6 bases). Trimming removed 1 base from V and 1 base from J, with 10 bases in between. CDR1 is SEHNR and CDR2 is FQNEAQ in the germline V gene (reference sequence). The CDR3 runs 15 residues. In DNA form, the CDR3 reads TGTGCCAGCAGCTTAGGGGAGGACGTCCAAGAGACCCAGTACTTC. This gives the protein CASSLGEDVQETQYF.